This TCR beta chain was profiled in a study of human T cells and chemical hapten exposure. Time point here: patch test 3, about 24 weeks after DPC sensitization. This sample's treatment: therapeutic diphenylcyclopropenone sensitization with weekly scalp DPC. Germline V gene sequence: CDR1 DFQATT, CDR2 SNEGSKA (reference sequence). The CDR3 is made up of 15 amino acids. J lost 5 bases, V lost 2 bases, and 6 bases had no gene match. The library tagged each cDNA molecule with unique molecular identifiers. In TCRdb, the RACE reads were re-called with MiXCR into one record per CDR3 protein. The table includes some 110,000 distinct CDR3 sequences, about 11% detected once.

Here the sequenced sample was whole blood, taken in connection with sensitization to the hapten diphenylcyclopropenone (DPC). This chain connects TRBV20-1 to TRBJ1-6; 7 bases align to TRBD1. This clonotype was sampled from a woman aged 50 to 60 with alopecia areata. Some clones in this sample may be carry-over from other donors' samples. The CDR3 region is CSARPNGQDNSPLHF. The CDR3 region has the DNA TGCAGTGCTAGACCTAATGGACAGGATAATTCACCCCTCCACTTT.